This is a list of T cell receptor beta chains from one sample in a study of T cell changes during pregnancy in multiple sclerosis. Clones were sequenced by immunoSEQ multiplex PCR, and TCRdb holds only the in-frame ones, with some missing. The data show tens of thousands of clones, 88% seen once. Here the sequenced sample was peripheral blood, taken in the first trimester of pregnancy. The receptor set was obtained from a female donor with multiple sclerosis, enrolled in a pregnancy study. Both conserved end residues are part of each CDR3. A D gene is named only where the DNA matches it firmly. A clone size is listed for some rows: how often the clone was seen (once, few, many), or a class if it is expanded.

CDR3aa: CASSPDRAKRTEAFF
CDR3nt: TGTGCCAGCTCACCAGACAGGGCGAAGAGGACTGAAGCTTTCTTT
v_gene: TRBV18
d_gene: TRBD1
abundance: once
j_gene: TRBJ1-1

CDR3aa: CASRRGQGVSGELFF
CDR3nt: TGTGCCAGCAGGCGTGGACAGGGGGTATCCGGGGAGCTGTTTTTT
v_gene: TRBV28
d_gene: TRBD1
abundance: -
j_gene: TRBJ2-2

CDR3aa: CASRPNDRVTEAFF
CDR3nt: TGCGCCAGCCGCCCAAACGACAGGGTAACTGAAGCTTTCTTT
v_gene: TRBV10-1
d_gene: TRBD1
abundance: -
j_gene: TRBJ1-1

CDR3aa: CASLNPRGPVPPFRYEQYF
CDR3nt: TGCGCCAGCCTCAACCCCCGGGGTCCAGTCCCCCCGTTTAGGTACGAGCAGTACTTC
v_gene: TRBV5-1
d_gene: -
abundance: -
j_gene: TRBJ2-7

CDR3aa: CSANRAGELFF
CDR3nt: TGCAGTGCCAACCGCGCCGGGGAGCTGTTTTTT
v_gene: TRBV20-1
d_gene: -
abundance: -
j_gene: TRBJ2-2

CDR3aa: CASSLAGGSVDTQYF
CDR3nt: TGTGCCAGCAGCTTAGCTGGCGGGAGTGTAGATACGCAGTATTTT
v_gene: TRBV7-2
d_gene: TRBD2
abundance: -
j_gene: TRBJ2-3

CDR3aa: CAISAGGRDYGYTF
CDR3nt: TGTGCCATCAGTGCCGGGGGGCGCGACTATGGCTACACCTTC
v_gene: TRBV10-3
d_gene: -
abundance: -
j_gene: TRBJ1-2

CDR3aa: CSVEPGIVGELFF
CDR3nt: TGCAGCGTTGAACCGGGGATCGTCGGGGAGCTGTTTTTT
v_gene: TRBV29-1
d_gene: -
abundance: -
j_gene: TRBJ2-2

CDR3aa: CASSLAPPVDTQYF
CDR3nt: TGCGCCAGCAGCTTGGCCCCCCCGGTCGATACGCAGTATTTT
v_gene: TRBV5-1
d_gene: -
abundance: -
j_gene: TRBJ2-3

CDR3aa: CASSSRGLVSTDTQYF
CDR3nt: TGTGCCAGCAGTTCCCGAGGTCTAGTGAGCACAGATACGCAGTATTTT
v_gene: TRBV13
d_gene: -
abundance: -
j_gene: TRBJ2-3

CDR3aa: CASSLWDRAAEAFF
CDR3nt: TGTGCCAGCAGCTTATGGGACAGGGCCGCTGAAGCTTTCTTT
v_gene: TRBV11-2
d_gene: TRBD1
abundance: -
j_gene: TRBJ1-1

CDR3aa: CASSELAGGGNNEQFF
CDR3nt: TGTGCCAGCAGTGAACTAGCGGGAGGGGGGAACAATGAGCAGTTCTTC
v_gene: TRBV6-1
d_gene: TRBD2
abundance: -
j_gene: TRBJ2-1

CDR3aa: CASSSGLAGGAETQYF
CDR3nt: TGTGCCAGCAGCTCGGGACTAGCGGGAGGGGCGGAGACCCAGTACTTC
v_gene: TRBV7-9
d_gene: TRBD2
abundance: -
j_gene: TRBJ2-5

CDR3aa: CSVVRASGAETQYF
CDR3nt: TGCAGCGTTGTGAGGGCTAGCGGGGCGGAGACCCAGTACTTC
v_gene: TRBV29-1
d_gene: TRBD2
abundance: -
j_gene: TRBJ2-5

CDR3aa: CASRDRVVHEQFF
CDR3nt: TGTGCCAGCCGGGACAGGGTAGTCCATGAGCAGTTCTTC
v_gene: TRBV28
d_gene: TRBD1
abundance: -
j_gene: TRBJ2-1